This T cell receptor beta chain emerged from a study of T cell repertoires in cytomegalovirus infection (dated by TCRdb to the late 2010s). Regarding the study in general: Alongside well-studied HLA-B-restricted epitopes, the peptide stimulations were aimed at recently identified HLA-C-restricted CMV epitopes, whose presentation resists viral immunomodulation. Donor HLA type was relevant to the analysis, because carriage of CMV infection together with the matching HLA type was indicated by public TCR beta signatures. What the research found in general, with its limitations: The ex vivo response was dominated by HLA-C-restricted CMV-specific TCR beta clonotypes, and the single most frequent clonotype in two of eight donors was supplied by these HLA-C-restricted clonotypes. Carriers of CMV infection plus the relevant HLA type were discriminated by the cumulative frequency of public TCR beta family members in the study cohort and in an independent 352-donor cohort.

There are 16 amino acids in the CDR3, from cysteine to phenylalanine inclusive. The retained sequence is limited to the CDR3, 48 bases, with the frame set at the first base. The trim is 5 bases for V and 3 bases for J, with a gap of 16 bases between the germline ends. For CDR1 and CDR2, the germline V gene (reference sequence) lists SGHAT and FQDESV. Sequencing was performed on an Illumina HiSeq 1500. TCRdb redid the processing of the public reads, applying fastp at Q25 and MiXCR, and retained in-frame beta chains. Each CDR3 protein gets just one entry, which takes the most common genes and DNA from the rows behind it. The sample profile shows around 78,000 distinct CDR3 sequences; approximately 42% of them were found once. Just over 90% of the sample is taken by the ten largest. For this clonotype: What this receptor recognizes is not known. Nothing much larger sits one base from this clone, and base qualities are not available.

What the treatment or condition label conveys for this sample: in vitro stimulation with specific CMV peptide epitopes to enrich CMV-specific T cells. The rearranged chain carries TRBV11-1 and TRBJ1-4; too little of a D gene remains to name it. The source was CD8+ T cells from cultured PBMCs, collected from culture after CMV antigen stimulation. The receptor was derived from a human donor in good health (CMV status not recorded). Some clones in this sample may be carry-over from other donors' samples. The CDR3 reads as follows: CASSRGRGGPNEKLFF. The DNA reads as follows: TGTGCCAGCAGCCGCGGTCGGGGAGGACCTAATGAAAAACTGTTTTTT.